This TCR beta chain was sequenced for a study of radiation and T cells in renal cell carcinoma (dated by TCRdb to the early 2020s). For context, the study as a whole: Samples were obtained from a clinical trial, in which 15 Gy stereotactic body radiation therapy was delivered to primary renal cell carcinomas and nephrectomy was performed 4 weeks later. A total of roughly 53 samples underwent TCR beta sequencing, made up of around 26 tumors and about 27 peripheral blood samples. Across all 50 or so samples, 4 million or so unique CDR3 nucleotide sequences encoding 2.5 million to 3 million unique CDR3 amino acid sequences were identified. The paper as a whole reports these results and caveats: Changes in the blood repertoire were not tracked past 4 weeks after treatment. The single-armed trial design could not address effects of radiation dose or scheduling on the TCR repertoire. Top tumor clonotypes rose in blood from baseline to 2 weeks post-radiation, then contracted by 4 weeks, suggesting transient expansion of tumor-resident clones. Because pretreatment tumor biopsies were not available, the study could not determine whether clonotypes were already present within the tumor at baseline.

As to this clone: What this receptor recognizes is not known. No qualities accompany the bases; no much larger clone lies one base away.

Following the manufacturer's recommendations, the immunoSEQ kit was used to generate TCR beta libraries from genomic DNA. For library preparation, a first multiplex PCR was performed with proprietary primers, followed by a second PCR in which unique barcodes were added, and bead cleanups were performed after each round. A positive control reaction and a negative control reaction, both provided in the kit, were run with every batch of samples. The final libraries underwent checking on an Agilent 4200 TapeStation D1000 ScreenTape, volumetric pooling, and quantification by qPCR. Sequencing ran on an Illumina NextSeq500 with a MidOutput 150-cycle cartridge, using 156 Read1 and 15 Index1 cycles with kit custom primers. The pooled library was loaded at about 0.93 pM with around 22% PhiX control spiked in. The paper's data handling went like this. The vendor-processed data were analyzed in R, and a clonotype was defined as all T cells that share the same CDR3 nucleotide sequence. In the clone abundance analyses, frequencies were normalized to the 10,000 most abundant clones in each sample. Before analysis, public T cell clones were removed, and these numbered fewer than five per sample on average. A difference in abundance of at least 32-fold between compartments was used to define tumor-enriched and baseline blood-enriched clonotypes. A beta-binomial differential abundance model was applied to find clonotypes that expanded or contracted between blood time points. Tumor-blood repertoire similarity was measured with the Baroni-Urbani and Buser coefficient, and group comparisons used two-tailed Wilcoxon tests in R. In TCRdb, the immuneACCESS table is reduced to in-frame sequences with V and J assigned. These tables do not hold every clone; where another copy was compared, an unresolved V gene accounts for under half, and the others remain unexplained. V and J calls and clone size are given by that table; D and trimming were obtained from the DNA. Recorded for this sample are about 130,000 clones; roughly 80% of them occurred a single time. Around 3% of the sample comes from the top ten.

This specimen's time point label, per the study, means: baseline pretreatment blood. The sample's treatment or condition label, in plain terms: 15 Gy SBRT to primary tumor, nephrectomy 4 weeks later. Serial peripheral blood from radiation-treated patients was sampled at baseline, 2 weeks and 4 weeks after SBRT to track tumor-enriched clonotypes. All patients had renal cell carcinoma with clear cell pathology. The QIAamp DNA Blood Mini Kit (Qiagen) was used to prepare genomic DNA for TCR sequencing. The analyses included only samples that passed all quality control checks. V trim: 6 bases; J trim: 5 bases; unmatched bases: 9. The CDR3 sequence holds 14 residues, the cysteine and phenylalanine included. The DNA shown is the 42-base CDR3, in frame from base 1. Based on the germline V gene (reference sequence), the CDR1 and CDR2 sequences are MNHNY and SVGAGI.

Sequenced material: blood, taken from a patient whose treatment included radiotherapy and nephrectomy. The origin of this receptor is a woman aged 60-75 years with renal cell carcinoma. The receptor chain draws on TRBV6-6 and TRBJ2-5; the central 7 bases match TRBD2. The sequence in DNA is TGTGCCAGCAGAAGCGGGGTCCTAGACGAGACCCAGTACTTC. This translates into CASRSGVLDETQYF.